The 8 T cell receptor beta chains in this list originate from one sample, sequenced in a study of cytomegalovirus exposure and HLA in healthy donors. Primers included in the PCR were 60 Vbeta and 13 Jbeta primers. Clones were read by immunoSEQ multiplex PCR, and TCRdb kept only the in-frame ones, dropping some. Of fewer than 90,000 clones listed, under 85% are singletons. Sequencing was done on a sample of PBMCs. These receptors originate from a male donor in good health and CMV-seronegative.

The chain is built from TRBV28 and TRBJ1-5, with 7 nucleotides matching TRBD1. V was clipped by 8 bases and J by 4 bases; unmatched bases: 5. The germline CDR1 and CDR2 sequences are MDHEN and SYDVKM. The length of the CDR3 is 13 residues. CDR3 coding DNA: TGTGCCAGCCGACAGGGATATAATCAGCCCCAGCATTTT. Translated, it gives CASRQGYNQPQHF.

This sequence joins TRBV7-9 and TRBJ1-2; D might be TRBD1 (5 bases). Germline V CDR1 and CDR2: SEHNR, FQNEAQ (reference sequence). The V and J ends lost 3 bases and 4 bases respectively, with 9 bases between them. The CDR3 spans 13 residues. This chain's CDR3 is CASSFEQAYGYTF. The CDR3 nucleotides are TGTGCCAGCAGCTTCGAACAGGCCTATGGCTACACCTTC.

The chain uses TRBV21-1 and TRBJ1-3; TRBD1, the D gene given by the table, was not confirmed from the DNA. TRBV21-1 is a pseudogene segment. This CDR3 has 14 residues. This CDR3 is CASSPHEGVHTIYF. The CDR3 DNA is TGTGCCAGCAGCCCTCACGAGGGGGTGCACACCATATATTTT.

The chain carries TRBV11-3 and TRBJ2-1; 10 bases fit TRBD2. Germline V lookup: CDR1 SGHNT, CDR2 YENEEA. The CDR3 runs 19 residues. The junction had 9 bases not matched to a gene; V was cut back by 0 bases and J by 1 base. The CDR3 spells CASSLDGLAASGSYNEQFF. The CDR3 DNA is TGTGCCAGCAGCTTAGATGGACTAGCGGCCTCGGGGTCCTACAATGAGCAGTTCTTC.

The chain uses TRBV10-2 and TRBJ2-2; the D gene is possibly TRBD2 (7 bases). CDR3 size: 15 residues. Trimming took off 5 bases at V and 5 bases at J, with 15 bases between the two ends. The V gene's germline CDR1 is WSHSY and CDR2 SAAADI. DNA of the CDR3: TGCGCCAGCAGTTCCTCGGGGGGCCAAACCGGGGAGCTGTTTTTT. This sequence encodes CASSSSGGQTGELFF.

The chain couples TRBV7-2 to TRBJ1-1; 8 bases align to TRBD1. Trimming took 6 bases from V and 3 from J; bases not matched to a gene: 12. Germline CDR1 SGHTA, CDR2 FQGNSA. This CDR3 spans 16 amino acids. The CDR3 spells CASSSVRGHRDTEAFF. The CDR3 DNA reads as TGTGCCAGCAGTTCCGTCAGGGGGCATAGAGACACTGAAGCTTTCTTT.

This chain connects TRBV6-4 to TRBJ2-3, with TRBD2 identical over 9 bases. The germline CDR1 and CDR2 sequences are MRHNA and SNTAGT. CDR3 size: 15 residues. After removal of 5 bases from V and 5 bases from J, the junction contained 8 bases not matched to a gene. The CDR3 DNA reads as TGTGCCAGCAGTAGGGTAGCGGGAGCGGTAGATACGCAGTATTTT. Its translation is CASSRVAGAVDTQYF.

The sample holds one count of this clone. CDR3 sequence reads: CASSPLAGGYEQYF. CDR3 coding DNA: TGCGCCAGCAGCCCCTTAGCGGGAGGCTACGAGCAGTACTTC. This rearrangement joins TRBV4-3 to TRBJ2-7, with TRBD2 matching over 10 bases. CDR1 is LGHNA and CDR2 is YSLEER in the germline V gene. V lost 4 bases to trimming and J lost 3 bases; unmatched junction nucleotides: 3. The CDR3 has 14 amino acids.